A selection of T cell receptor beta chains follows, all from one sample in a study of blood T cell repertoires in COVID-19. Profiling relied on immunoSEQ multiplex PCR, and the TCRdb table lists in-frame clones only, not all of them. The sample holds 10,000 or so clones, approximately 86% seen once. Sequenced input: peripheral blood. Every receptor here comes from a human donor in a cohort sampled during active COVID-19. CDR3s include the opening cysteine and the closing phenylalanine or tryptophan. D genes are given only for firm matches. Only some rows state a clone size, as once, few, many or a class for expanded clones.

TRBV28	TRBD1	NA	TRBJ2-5	TGTGCCAGCAGTTTTGCGTGGACAGGGGAAAAGACCCAGTACTTC	CASSFAWTGEKTQYF
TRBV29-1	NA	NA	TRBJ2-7	TGCAGCGCCGCCGACAGGATCTACGAGCAGTACTTC	CSAADRIYEQYF
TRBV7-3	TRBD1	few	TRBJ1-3	TGTGCCAGCAGCGCGACAGGGTTAGGAAACACCATATATTTT	CASSATGLGNTIYF
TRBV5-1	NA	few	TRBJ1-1	TGCGCCAGCAAACGGGACATTAACACTGAAGCTTTCTTT	CASKRDINTEAFF
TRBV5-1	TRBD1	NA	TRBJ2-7	TGCGCCAGCAGGGGGACAGAGGCCTACGAGCAGTACTTC	CASRGTEAYEQYF
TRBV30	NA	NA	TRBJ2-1	TGTGCCTGGAAAAAATCCCGGGCGGGGAATGAGCAGTTCTTC	CAWKKSRAGNEQFF
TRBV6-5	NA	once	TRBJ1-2	TGTGCCAGCAGGAACGGGGGACGGAGCTATGGCTACACCTTC	CASRNGGRSYGYTF
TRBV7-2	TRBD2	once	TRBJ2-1	TGTGCCAGCAGCTTACTAGCGGGGGGATTAACCCCCGGGGATGAGCAGTTCTTC	CASSLLAGGLTPGDEQFF
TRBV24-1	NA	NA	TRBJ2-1	TGTGCCACCAGTGAAGGAGGGAGGTATGAGCAGTTCTTC	CATSEGGRYEQFF
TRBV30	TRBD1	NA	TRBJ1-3	TGTGCCTGGAGTGTAACAGGGGCAAGCGGAAACACCATATATTTT	CAWSVTGASGNTIYF
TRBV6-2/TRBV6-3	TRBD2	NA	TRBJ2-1	TGTGCCAGCAGTTACTCCCTAGCGGGGGGCACCGACAATGAGCAGTTCTTC	CASSYSLAGGTDNEQFF
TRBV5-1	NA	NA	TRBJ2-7	TGCGCCAGCAACACGGGGGAGCCCTACGAGCAGTACTTC	CASNTGEPYEQYF
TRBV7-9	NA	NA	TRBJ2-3	TGTGCCAGCAGCTTCGTGAGAGCAGATACGCAGTATTTT	CASSFVRADTQYF
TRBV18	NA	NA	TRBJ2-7	TGTGCCAGCTCACCCTCACCCAAAGGGGACGAGCAGTACTTC	CASSPSPKGDEQYF
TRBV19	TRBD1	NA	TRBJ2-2	TGTGCCAGTAGTAGGGACAGAACTAACACCGGGGAGCTGTTTTTT	CASSRDRTNTGELFF
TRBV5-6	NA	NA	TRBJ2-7	TGTGCCAGCAGCATACACAACTCCTACGAGCAGTACTTC	CASSIHNSYEQYF
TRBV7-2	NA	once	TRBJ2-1	TGTGCCAGCAGCTTAGGACTCCGACTACGGCAGTTCTTC	CASSLGLRLRQFF
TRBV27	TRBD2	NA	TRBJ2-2	TGTGCCAGCAGCCCTAGGGAGCGGGGGGGGACCGGGGAGCTGTTTTTT	CASSPRERGGTGELFF
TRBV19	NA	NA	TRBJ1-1	TGTGCCAGTAGTATTGGGGAGGGCCCCCCGGCTTTCTTT	CASSIGEGPPAFF
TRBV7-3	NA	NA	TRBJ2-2	TGTGCCAGCAGCTCCGCTGTAGGGGCTGACACCGGGGAGCTGTTTTTT	CASSSAVGADTGELFF
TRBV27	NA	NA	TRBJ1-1	TGTGCCAGCAGTTTATTCCCCACAGCAAACACTGAAGCTTTCTTT	CASSLFPTANTEAFF
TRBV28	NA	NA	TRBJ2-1	TGTGCCAGCAGGGCCCGTCCTTCCTACAATGAGCAGTTCTTC	CASRARPSYNEQFF
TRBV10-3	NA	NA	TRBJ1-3	TGTGCCATCAGTCCGACTGAAATCTCTGGAAACACCATATATTTT	CAISPTEISGNTIYF
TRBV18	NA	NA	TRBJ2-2	TGTGCCAGCTCGCTTCAGGGGTCGGGGAACACCGGGGAGCTGTTTTTT	CASSLQGSGNTGELFF
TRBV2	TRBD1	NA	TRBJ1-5	TGTGCCAGCAGTAGGGACAGGGGGAGCAATCAGCCCCAGCATTTT	CASSRDRGSNQPQHF
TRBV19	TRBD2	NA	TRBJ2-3	TGTGCCAGTAGTATAAAGCGGGGGGGCCAATCAGATACGCAGTATTTT	CASSIKRGGQSDTQYF
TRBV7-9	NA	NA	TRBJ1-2	TGTGCCAGCAGCCAAGACAGGAACGATGGCTACACCTTC	CASSQDRNDGYTF
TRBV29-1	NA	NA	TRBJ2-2	TGCAGCGTTGAAGACACGACAGGTCAGCGGACCGGGGAGCTGTTTTTT	CSVEDTTGQRTGELFF
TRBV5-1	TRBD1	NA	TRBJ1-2	TGCGCCAGCAGCTTGGCAGGGGGCTATGGCTACACCTTC	CASSLAGGYGYTF
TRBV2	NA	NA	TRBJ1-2	TGTGCCAGCAGCCCAGACATTAACTATGGCTACACCTTC	CASSPDINYGYTF
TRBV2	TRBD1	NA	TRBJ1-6	TGTGCCAGCAGTGTGGACAGGAATTCACCCCTCCACTTT	CASSVDRNSPLHF
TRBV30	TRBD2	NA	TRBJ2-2	TGTGCCTGGATAGGGACTAGCGGACTAACGAACACCGGGGAGCTGTTTTTT	CAWIGTSGLTNTGELFF
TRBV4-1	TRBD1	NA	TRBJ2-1	TGCGCCAGCAGCCCACTGGGGGACAGGGCGTACAATGAGCAGTTCTTC	CASSPLGDRAYNEQFF
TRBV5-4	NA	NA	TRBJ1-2	TGTGCCAGCAGCCCCCGGTCACGCATCCCCTATGGCTACACCTTC	CASSPRSRIPYGYTF
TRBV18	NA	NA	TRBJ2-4	TGTGCCAGCTCAGCGAGACGCAGGGAAAAAAACATTCAGTACTTC	CASSARRREKNIQYF
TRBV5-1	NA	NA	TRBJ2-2	TGCGCCAGCAGCTTGGTGGGACTGAACACCGGGGAGCTGTTTTTT	CASSLVGLNTGELFF
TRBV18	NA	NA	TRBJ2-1	TGTGCCAGCTCACCAGGAGGTGAGCAGTTCTTC	CASSPGGEQFF
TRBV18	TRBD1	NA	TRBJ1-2	TGTGCCAGCTCACTAAACGTCCGGGACAGAGGCTATGGCTACACCTTC	CASSLNVRDRGYGYTF
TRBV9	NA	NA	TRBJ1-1	TGTGCCAGCAGCCCCAACACCAGGGGCACTGAAGCTTTCTTT	CASSPNTRGTEAFF
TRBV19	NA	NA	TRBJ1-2	TGTGCCAGTAGTGCACAGAGCTATGGCTACACCTTC	CASSAQSYGYTF
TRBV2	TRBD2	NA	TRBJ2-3	TGTGCCAGCCGTCAGGGACTAGCGGGGGGGCCGAGAGATACGCAGTATTTT	CASRQGLAGGPRDTQYF